The 15 T cell receptor beta chains listed next were all sequenced from one sample in a study of cytomegalovirus exposure and HLA in healthy donors. PCR used 60 Vbeta primers and 13 Jbeta primers. Here immunoSEQ multiplex PCR was the method, and the copy in TCRdb shows in-frame clones only, minus some. Here the sample spans 150,000 or so clones, roughly 72% being singletons. The sample was PBMCs. The receptors were gathered from a man aged 40-49 years in good health and CMV-seropositive.

J is TRBJ2-7 and V is TRBV5-5; 8 positions agree with TRBD1. V dropped 4 bases and J dropped 0; count of bases not matched to a gene: 9. CDR3 length: 16 amino acids. Germline V lookup: CDR1 SGHKS, CDR2 YYEKEE (reference sequence). The CDR3 sequence is CASSQVTGQVSYEQYF. The CDR3 nucleotides read TGTGCCAGCAGCCAAGTCACGGGACAGGTCTCCTACGAGCAGTACTTC.

This chain joins TRBV7-2 and TRBJ2-5, with 12 bases that match TRBD2. The ends lost 2 bases at V and 5 bases at J; junction bases unmatched: 6. The CDR3 length is 16 residues. CDR1 is SGHTA and CDR2 is FQGNSA in the germline V gene. CDR3 region: CASSLIASGGDETQYF. In DNA form, the CDR3 reads TGTGCCAGCAGCTTAATAGCTAGCGGGGGGGACGAGACCCAGTACTTC.

The CDR3 loop is CAISPGTGGNTEAFF. CDR3 nucleotides: TGTGCCATCAGTCCCGGGACAGGGGGAAACACTGAAGCTTTCTTT. V usage is TRBV10-3 and J usage is TRBJ1-1; 11 positions match TRBD1. The V gene's germline CDR1 is ENHRY and CDR2 SYGVKD. The ends lost 5 bases at V and 2 bases at J; junction bases unmatched: 4. This CDR3 region has 15 residues.

The gene calls are TRBV6-4 and TRBJ2-6, with D perhaps TRBD1 (6 bases). Germline-derived CDR1 and CDR2 are MRHNA and SNTAGT. The CDR3 totals 14 residues. V was pared by 7 bases and J by 0 bases, with 7 bases between. The DNA for the CDR3 is TGTGCCAGCAAGGACAGCTCTGGGGCCAACGTCCTGACTTTC. Amino acids: CASKDSSGANVLTF.

J is TRBJ2-5 and V is TRBV5-1, with 7 bases matching TRBD2. CDR1 is SGHRS and CDR2 is YFSETQ in the germline V gene. With 0 bases clipped from V and 4 bases from J, the junction kept 6 bases outside the gene matches. The CDR3 is 15 amino acids. The CDR3 bases are TGCGCCAGCAGCTTGGGATCTGGGGGGGGAGAGACCCAGTACTTC. Its translation: CASSLGSGGGETQYF.

V usage is TRBV5-1 and J usage is TRBJ2-3, with 8 bases matching TRBD2. CDR1 and CDR2 from the germline V gene are SGHRS and YFSETQ. V shed 4 bases and J 2 bases; nucleotides not matched to a gene: 9. The CDR3 runs to 16 residues. CDR3 region: CASSAGLGFDTDTQYF. The CDR3 DNA reads as TGCGCCAGCAGCGCGGGACTAGGTTTTGACACAGATACGCAGTATTTT.

This clone has more than one count but fewer than ten. V and J are TRBV29-1 and TRBJ2-3; perhaps TRBD1 as D (5 bases). V gave up 4 bases and J gave up 0 bases, with 17 bases separating them. The germline gives CDR1 SQVTM, CDR2 ANQGSEA. CDR3 length: 16 residues. CDR3 nucleotide sequence: TGCAGCGTTGGACAGCTCCCTATACCTAGCACAGATACGCAGTATTTT. Encoded protein: CSVGQLPIPSTDTQYF.

The rearrangement joins TRBV15 to TRBJ2-7, with 8 nucleotides matching TRBD1. This CDR3 has 16 amino acids. V was pared by 5 bases and J by 9 bases, with 18 bases of the junction left unmatched. Germline V gene lookup returns CDR1 LNHNV and CDR2 YYDKDF (reference sequence). The CDR3 DNA reads TGTGCCACCAGCCGCCTAAAGGAGACAGGGGCGTGGGGGCAGTACTTC. Translated, it gives CATSRLKETGAWGQYF.

The table lists this clone with a count of one. At one boundary the junction diverges from the germline segment, which might be a read error. The rearrangement links TRBV7-9 to TRBJ1-1, with a weak D call TRBD1 (5 bases). Looked up from germline, CDR1 is SEHNR and CDR2 is FQNEAQ (reference sequence). The CDR3 runs to 11 residues. DNA for the CDR3: TGTTCCAGCAGCTTACAGGCCCAGGTTTTCTTT. Amino acids: CSSSLQAQVFF.

CDR3 coding DNA: TGTGCCAGCTCCCCCACAGGGGGATTTGCCAAAAACATTCAGTACTTC. Translating gives CASSPTGGFAKNIQYF. The chain employs TRBV18 and TRBJ2-4; TRBD1 matches 8 bases. CDR1 is KGHSH and CDR2 is LQKENI in the germline V gene. V shed 6 bases, J shed 1 base, and the junction held 8 bases outside the gene matches. The CDR3 extends over 16 amino acids.

This clone has just a few counts. The chain carries TRBV10-3 and TRBJ1-6; 7 nucleotides agree with TRBD1. CDR3 size: 14 residues. Trimming at V came to 1 base and at J to 10 bases, leaving 4 bases not matched to a gene. Germline V gene lookup returns CDR1 ENHRY and CDR2 SYGVKD. The CDR3 nucleotides are TGTGCCATCAGTGAGTTGGGACAGCCATCACCCCTCCACTTT. Its translation is CAISELGQPSPLHF.

This clone has a handful of counts. The chain carries TRBV6-5 and TRBJ2-7; 9 bases line up with TRBD1. Looked up from germline, CDR1 is MNHEY and CDR2 is SVGAGI. The CDR3 contains 15 residues. Trimming cost V 7 bases and J 5 bases; bases outside gene matches: 12. DNA of the CDR3: TGTGCCAGCACCCCAGCGGGACAGGGACTTCACGAGCAGTACTTC. Its protein is CASTPAGQGLHEQYF.

This chain joins TRBV11-2 and TRBJ2-7, with a tentative D call TRBD1 (5 bases). Germline V gene lookup returns CDR1 SGHAT and CDR2 FQNNGV. V gave up 5 bases and J gave up 2 bases, with 19 bases separating them. The CDR3 is 16 amino acids. This CDR3 is CASSRDNQGWPYEQYF. In DNA, the CDR3 is TGTGCCAGCAGCCGTGATAACCAGGGCTGGCCCTACGAGCAGTACTTC.

The rearrangement joins TRBV9 to TRBJ1-1; tentative D call: TRBD1 (5 bases). V shed 0 bases and J shed 5 bases, with 11 bases lying between them. The length of the CDR3 is 14 residues. The germline V gene encodes CDR1 SGDLS and CDR2 YYNGEE. In DNA form, the CDR3 reads TGTGCCAGCAGCGTAGGCGGGGCAGGTACTGAAGCTTTCTTT. This codes for CASSVGGAGTEAFF.

V gene TRBV27 combines with J gene TRBJ1-4; D may be TRBD1 (6 bases). Germline loops: CDR1 MNHEY, CDR2 SMNVEV (reference sequence). The CDR3 has 15 residues. The V end lost 7 bases, the J end lost 5 bases, and 17 bases lay between the germline ends. The CDR3: CASTLGGGKNEKLFF. CDR3 DNA: TGTGCCAGCACCCTGGGAGGGGGTAAAAATGAAAAACTGTTTTTT.